Listed below are T cell receptor beta chains from one sample, sequenced in a study of spatial heterogeneity in lung cancer. From the 5' RACE reads, TCRdb called clonotypes with MiXCR, one entry per CDR3 protein. Of roughly 15,000 distinct CDR3 sequences in the sample, less than 9.5% were seen once. The material sequenced was lung tumor tissue, taken at surgery. The receptors come from a male donor with early-stage non-small cell lung cancer. The CDR3 runs from the conserved cysteine through the conserved F or W. The D gene is left open where the match is weak. Size is omitted from some rows. Given values are once, few, many or a class for expanded clones.

V gene	D gene	J gene	clone size	CDR3 DNA	CDR3 protein
TRBV30	TRBD2	TRBJ2-2	many	TGTGCCTGGAGGGTACTAGCGTACACCATGAACACCGGGGAGCTGTTTTTT	CAWRVLAYTMNTGELFF
TRBV20-1	.	TRBJ2-2	few	TGCAGTGCTAGAGTGGCGAACACCGGGGAGCTGTTTTTT	CSARVANTGELFF
TRBV15	.	TRBJ1-1	.	TGTGCCACCAGCAGAGAGAGGGACAAGAACACTGAAGCTTTCTTT	CATSRERDKNTEAFF
TRBV5-1	.	TRBJ2-5	medium-sized	TGCGCCAGCAGCTTGGATCCGGATCGCGGGGAGACCCAGTACTTC	CASSLDPDRGETQYF
TRBV12-5	.	TRBJ1-6	medium-sized	TGTGCTAGTGCCGCGGGGGGTTGGAATTCACCCCTCCACTTT	CASAAGGWNSPLHF
TRBV2	.	TRBJ2-3	many	TGTGCCAGCAGACGATACACAGATACGCAGTATTTT	CASRRYTDTQYF
TRBV10-3	TRBD1	TRBJ1-1	.	TGTGCCGCCTCGGACAGGCTTAACACTGAAGCTTTCTTT	CAASDRLNTEAFF
TRBV6-6	TRBD2	TRBJ2-5	few	TGTGCCAGCACCCTGACTAGCGGGGGGGCAGAGACCCAGTACTTC	CASTLTSGGAETQYF
TRBV19	TRBD1	TRBJ1-1	.	TGTGCCAGTAGTATTTCTTCCGGACAGGGCGTTTCTGAAGCTTTCTTT	CASSISSGQGVSEAFF
TRBV14	TRBD1	TRBJ1-4	many	TGTGCCAGCAGCCGCCGCAGGGGGTGGCAACTGTTTTTT	CASSRRRGWQLFF
TRBV2	.	TRBJ2-1	.	TGTGCCAGCACCCGCCGGCTAGTTTCGAATGAGCAGTTCTTC	CASTRRLVSNEQFF
TRBV2	.	TRBJ2-1	few	TGTGCCACCAAAGGGGGGGGACAGAGTTACAATGAGCAGTTCTTC	CATKGGGQSYNEQFF
TRBV20-1	TRBD1	TRBJ2-7	few	TGCAGTGCTAGTGAAAGCAACAGGGGTTTAGGGTACGAGCAGTACTTC	CSASESNRGLGYEQYF
TRBV29-1	TRBD1	TRBJ1-1	few	TGCAGCGTCTGGGACAGGGGGACCTACACTGAAGCTTTCTTT	CSVWDRGTYTEAFF
TRBV6-1	.	TRBJ2-2	many	TGTGCCAGCTCCGCCGGAGGGACCGGGGAGCTGTTTTTT	CASSAGGTGELFF
TRBV4-1	.	TRBJ2-5	medium-sized	TGCGCCAGCAGCCAAATCAGGGGCCCCCCCCAAGAGACCCAGTACTTC	CASSQIRGPPQETQYF
TRBV20-1	.	TRBJ2-5	many	TGCAGTGCCCAGGACCAAGAGACCCAGTACTTC	CSAQDQETQYF
TRBV11-2	TRBD1	TRBJ1-2	many	TGTGCCAGCAGCTTAGGGTCCGGGACAGGGGGTGCCTATGGCTACACCTTC	CASSLGSGTGGAYGYTF
TRBV27	.	TRBJ2-3	large	TGTGCCAGCAGTTTATCAGGCACAGATACGCAGTATTTT	CASSLSGTDTQYF
TRBV7-2	.	TRBJ2-6	few	TGTGCCAGCAGCACCCCGTGGAGCCTCCGGAGGGGGGCCAACGTCCTGACTTTC	CASSTPWSLRRGANVLTF
TRBV2	TRBD1	TRBJ2-6	many	TGTGCCAGCAGTGCTCTTCCGCAGGGGGCATCTGGGGCCAACGTCCTGACTTTC	CASSALPQGASGANVLTF
TRBV7-3	TRBD1	TRBJ2-6	many	TGTGCCAGCAGCCTTCACGGGACAGGGGACGTATCTGGGGCCAACGTCCTGACTTTC	CASSLHGTGDVSGANVLTF
TRBV7-2	.	TRBJ1-2	many	TGTGCCAGCAACACCCCCCCGCATGGCTACACCTTC	CASNTPPHGYTF
TRBV6-5	TRBD2	TRBJ2-7	few	TGTGCCAGCAGGCCACTAGCGGGAGGGTTCTACGAGCAGTACTTC	CASRPLAGGFYEQYF
TRBV7-8	.	TRBJ1-4	many	TGTGCCAGCAGCTTGGGGGACCGTAGAAATGAAAAACTGTTTTTT	CASSLGDRRNEKLFF
TRBV5-6	.	TRBJ2-1	few	TGTGCCAGCAGCTTAGGGTTCGCCTACAATGAGCAGTTCTTC	CASSLGFAYNEQFF
TRBV15	TRBD1	TRBJ2-2	many	TGTGCCACCAGGGCAGGGGGCAACACCGGGGAGCTGTTTTTT	CATRAGGNTGELFF
TRBV6-5	TRBD1	TRBJ1-1	.	TGTGCCAGCAGTTCAGGGGGCGGTGAAAACACTGAAGCTTTCTTT	CASSSGGGENTEAFF
TRBV4-3	TRBD1	TRBJ2-2	.	TGCGCCAGCAGCCAAGAGGTCAGGGGGTTCGGGGAGCTGTTTTTT	CASSQEVRGFGELFF
TRBV20-1	.	TRBJ2-1	medium-sized	TGCAGTGCTCGGCGCTCCGGAAAGCAGTTCTTC	CSARRSGKQFF
TRBV5-4	.	TRBJ1-1	many	TGTGCCAGCAGCTTGGACAGGGTCACTGAAGCTTTCTTT	CASSLDRVTEAFF
TRBV19	TRBD1	TRBJ2-7	many	TGTGCCAGTAGTATGGGACAGGGGCCCTACGAGCAGTACTTC	CASSMGQGPYEQYF
TRBV6-6	.	TRBJ1-6	.	TGTGCCAGCAGTTACGAGGGGGGATCTGCACCCCTCCACTTT	CASSYEGGSAPLHF
TRBV7-2	.	TRBJ1-6	few	TGTGCCAGCAGCTTAGTATCTTCGGGAATCTCCTATAATTCACCCCTCCACTTT	CASSLVSSGISYNSPLHF
TRBV7-6	.	TRBJ2-3	few	TGTGCCAGCAGCTTCCAGGGGCCAGATACGCAGTATTTT	CASSFQGPDTQYF
TRBV7-2	TRBD2	TRBJ2-1	few	TGTGCCAGCAGCTTAGGGGTAGCGGGATCCTACAATGAGCAGTTCTTC	CASSLGVAGSYNEQFF
TRBV5-6	TRBD2	TRBJ2-2	few	TGTGCCAGCAGCTCGGTCCTAGCGGGCCACGGGGAGCTGTTTTTT	CASSSVLAGHGELFF
TRBV20-1	TRBD1	TRBJ2-5	many	TGCAGTGCTAGGGCCTGGGACAGCGAAGAGACCCAGTACTTC	CSARAWDSEETQYF
TRBV12-3/TRBV12-4	TRBD2	TRBJ2-5	few	TGTGCCAGCAGTTTCGGGGGACTAGCACGACAAGAGACCCAGTACTTC	CASSFGGLARQETQYF
TRBV7-6	.	TRBJ2-1	.	TGTGCCAGCAGCTTAGGGGGGGCTAGCGCGCTCAATGAGCAGTTCTTC	CASSLGGASALNEQFF
TRBV29-1	TRBD1	TRBJ1-1	few	TGCAGCGTTAATACAGGGGGATCAGTAAACACTGAAGCTTTCTTT	CSVNTGGSVNTEAFF
TRBV7-2	.	TRBJ1-4	.	TGTGCCAGCAGTGCCGACCCTGGGGGCGGTGAAAAACTGTTTTTT	CASSADPGGGEKLFF
TRBV2	TRBD2	TRBJ2-1	many	TGTGCCAGCACAGGACTAGCGGCTGGCAATGAGCAGTTCTTC	CASTGLAAGNEQFF
TRBV19	.	TRBJ1-5	.	TGTGCCAGTAGTCCACAGGGAATTAGCAATCAGCCCCAGCATTTT	CASSPQGISNQPQHF
TRBV9	.	TRBJ1-2	few	TGTGCCAGCAGCGAAGGGACGGTCTATGGCTACACCTTC	CASSEGTVYGYTF